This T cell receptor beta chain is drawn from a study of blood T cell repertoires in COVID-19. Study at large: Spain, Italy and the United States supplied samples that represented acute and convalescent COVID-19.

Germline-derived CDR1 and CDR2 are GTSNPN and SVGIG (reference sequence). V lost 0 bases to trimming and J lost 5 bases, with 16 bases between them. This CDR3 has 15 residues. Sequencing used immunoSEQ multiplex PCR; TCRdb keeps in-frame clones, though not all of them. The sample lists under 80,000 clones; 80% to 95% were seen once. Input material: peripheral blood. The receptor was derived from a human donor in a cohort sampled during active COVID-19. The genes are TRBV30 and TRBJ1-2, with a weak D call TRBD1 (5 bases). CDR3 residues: CAWSVKGPGVYGYTF. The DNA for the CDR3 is TGTGCCTGGAGTGTAAAGGGGCCAGGTGTTTATGGCTACACCTTC.